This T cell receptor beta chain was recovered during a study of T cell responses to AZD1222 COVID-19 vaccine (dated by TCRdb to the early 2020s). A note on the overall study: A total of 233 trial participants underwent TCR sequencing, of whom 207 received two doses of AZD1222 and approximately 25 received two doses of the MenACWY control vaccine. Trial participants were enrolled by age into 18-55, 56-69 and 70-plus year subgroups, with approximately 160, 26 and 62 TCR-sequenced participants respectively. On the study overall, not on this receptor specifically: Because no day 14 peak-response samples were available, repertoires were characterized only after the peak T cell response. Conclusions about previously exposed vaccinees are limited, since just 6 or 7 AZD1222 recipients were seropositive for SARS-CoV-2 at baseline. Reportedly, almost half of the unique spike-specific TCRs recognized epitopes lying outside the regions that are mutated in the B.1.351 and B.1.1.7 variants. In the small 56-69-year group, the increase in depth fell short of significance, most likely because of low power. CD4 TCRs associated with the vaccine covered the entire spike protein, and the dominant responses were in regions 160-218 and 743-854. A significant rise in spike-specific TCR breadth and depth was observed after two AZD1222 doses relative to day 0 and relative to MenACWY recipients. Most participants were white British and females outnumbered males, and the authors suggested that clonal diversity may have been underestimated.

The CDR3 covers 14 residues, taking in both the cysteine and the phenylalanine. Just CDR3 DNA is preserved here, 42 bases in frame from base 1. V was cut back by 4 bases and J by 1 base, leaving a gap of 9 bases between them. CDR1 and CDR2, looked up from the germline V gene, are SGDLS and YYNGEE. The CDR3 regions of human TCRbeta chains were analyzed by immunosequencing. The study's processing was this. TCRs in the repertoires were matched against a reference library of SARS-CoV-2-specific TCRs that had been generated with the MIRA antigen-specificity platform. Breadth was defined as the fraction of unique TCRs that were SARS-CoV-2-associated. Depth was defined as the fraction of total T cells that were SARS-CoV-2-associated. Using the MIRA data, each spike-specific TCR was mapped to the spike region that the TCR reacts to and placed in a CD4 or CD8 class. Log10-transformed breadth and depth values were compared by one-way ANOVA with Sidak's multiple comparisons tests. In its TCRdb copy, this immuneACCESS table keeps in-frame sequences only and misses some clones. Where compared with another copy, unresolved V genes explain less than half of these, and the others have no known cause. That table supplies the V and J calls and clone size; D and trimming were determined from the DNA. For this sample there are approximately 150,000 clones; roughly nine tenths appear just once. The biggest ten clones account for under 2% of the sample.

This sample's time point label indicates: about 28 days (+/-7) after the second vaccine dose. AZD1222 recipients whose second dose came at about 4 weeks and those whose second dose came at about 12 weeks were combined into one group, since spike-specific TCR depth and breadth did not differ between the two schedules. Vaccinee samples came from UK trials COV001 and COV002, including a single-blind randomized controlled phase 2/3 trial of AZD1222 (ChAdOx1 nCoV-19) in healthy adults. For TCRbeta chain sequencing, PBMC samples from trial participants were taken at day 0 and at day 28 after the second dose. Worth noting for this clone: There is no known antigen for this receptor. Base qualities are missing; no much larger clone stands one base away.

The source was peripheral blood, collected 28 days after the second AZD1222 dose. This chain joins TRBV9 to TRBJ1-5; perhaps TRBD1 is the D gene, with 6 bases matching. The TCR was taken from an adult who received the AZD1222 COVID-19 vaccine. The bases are TGTGCCAGCAGCATTGGGACAAGCAATCAGCCCCAGCATTTT. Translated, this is CASSIGTSNQPQHF.